Each of the 2 T cell receptor beta chains below was sequenced from the same sample in a study of Ad26.COV2.S vaccination and SARS-CoV-2 variants. Sequencing used immunoSEQ multiplex PCR; TCRdb keeps in-frame clones, though not all of them. The sample consists of about 480,000 clones, 70% to 90% of them appearing once. Regarding treatment: 15 to 20 received Ad26.COV2.S at low or high dose, single or two shots; roughly 5 received placebo; per-sample allocation not given. Collection of samples fell on day 63 after the first vaccine or placebo injection. This specimen consisted of peripheral blood, obtained in a trial of Ad26.COV2.S vaccine versus placebo. The receptors stem from a person aged 18 to 65 who received the Ad26.COV2.S COVID-19 vaccine or a placebo.

The chain employs TRBV21-1 and TRBJ1-5; the table gives TRBD1 as D, unverified against the DNA. TRBV21-1 is assigned pseudogene status. CDR3 length: 14 residues. CDR3 nucleotide sequence: TGTGCCAGCAGGATCAGGGTTGGGGATCAGCCCCAGCATTTT. Amino acids: CASRIRVGDQPQHF.

The chain carries TRBV3-1 (or the pseudogene TRBV3-2) and TRBJ1-5; D not resolved. Germline values: CDR1 LGHDT, CDR2 YNNKEL (reference sequence). Trimming cost V 1 base and J 11 bases, with 24 bases left between them. This CDR3 has 17 residues. The CDR3 region has the DNA TGTGCCAGCAGCCAAGCCCCGTTTGCGAATCCCAATGGGACCCAGCATTTT. Translating it yields CASSQAPFANPNGTQHF.